This TCR beta chain was retrieved from a study of cytomegalovirus exposure and HLA in healthy donors. Regarding the study as a whole: Later analysis associated a missense DCLRE1C variant with TCR beta V- and J-gene trimming. Reported performance of the classifier showed diagnosis of cytomegalovirus status with high specificity and sensitivity.

In germline, CDR1 is WSHSY, CDR2 SAAADI. The CDR3 is 14 amino acids. V trimming: 2 bases; J trimming: 4 bases; junction bases outside the gene matches: 3. This clone was counted between two and nine times. Antigen specificity is unknown. In the PCR, 60 Vbeta and 13 Jbeta primers were used. Sequencing used immunoSEQ multiplex PCR; TCRdb keeps in-frame clones, though not all of them. The sample has about 130,000 clones, 73% seen once; the top ten hold over 4%. This TCR derives from a man aged 55 to 70 in good health and CMV-seropositive. Sequencing used PBMCs. The chain is built from TRBV10-2 and TRBJ1-1; TRBD1 aligns across 8 bases. CDR3 residues: CASSEQGASTEAFF. The CDR3 DNA follows: TGCGCCAGCAGTGAGCAGGGGGCGAGCACTGAAGCTTTCTTT.